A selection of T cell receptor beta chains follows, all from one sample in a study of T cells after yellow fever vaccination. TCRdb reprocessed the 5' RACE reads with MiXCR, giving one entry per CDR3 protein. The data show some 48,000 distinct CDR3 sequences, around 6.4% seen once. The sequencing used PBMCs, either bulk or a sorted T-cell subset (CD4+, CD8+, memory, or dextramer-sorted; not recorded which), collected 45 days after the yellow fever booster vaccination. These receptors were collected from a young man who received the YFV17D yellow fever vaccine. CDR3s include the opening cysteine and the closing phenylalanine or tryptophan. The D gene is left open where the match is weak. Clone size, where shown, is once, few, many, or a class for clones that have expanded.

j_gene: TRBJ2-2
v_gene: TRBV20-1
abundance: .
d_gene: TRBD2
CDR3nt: TGCAGTGCTAGGGTTAGCGGGACCACCGGGGAGCTGTTTTTT
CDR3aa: CSARVSGTTGELFF

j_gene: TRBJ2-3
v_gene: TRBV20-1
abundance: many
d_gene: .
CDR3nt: TGCAGTGCCAGGATTGGCAACACAGATACGCAGTATTTT
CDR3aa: CSARIGNTDTQYF

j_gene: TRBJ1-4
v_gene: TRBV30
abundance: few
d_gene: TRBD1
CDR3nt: TGTGCCTGGAGTACCTACAGGGGAGGCTATGAAAAACTGTTTTTT
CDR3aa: CAWSTYRGGYEKLFF

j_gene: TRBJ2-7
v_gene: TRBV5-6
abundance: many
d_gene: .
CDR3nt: TGTGCCAGCAGCTTGGGGGCCCATTTCGTGGCTGGCCACGAGCAGTACTTC
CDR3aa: CASSLGAHFVAGHEQYF

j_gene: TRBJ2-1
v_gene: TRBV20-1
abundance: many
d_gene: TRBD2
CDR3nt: TGCAGTGCTAGAGATCTGGCGGGAGCCTCCTACAATGAGCAGTTCTTC
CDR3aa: CSARDLAGASYNEQFF

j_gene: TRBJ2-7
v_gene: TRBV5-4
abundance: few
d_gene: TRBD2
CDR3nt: TGTGCCAGCAGCTCGAAGGCCCTAGCGGGCGCCTACGAGCAGTACTTC
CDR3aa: CASSSKALAGAYEQYF

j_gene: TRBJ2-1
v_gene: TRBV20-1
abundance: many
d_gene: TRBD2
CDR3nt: TGCAGTGCTAGAGATGCCGAGCGGGAGGGGGATGAGCAGTTCTTC
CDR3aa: CSARDAEREGDEQFF

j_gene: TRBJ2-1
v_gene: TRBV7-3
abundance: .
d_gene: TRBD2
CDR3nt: TGTGCCAGCAGCTCCTCCACTAGCGGGAGGCGCAATGAGCAGTTCTTC
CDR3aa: CASSSSTSGRRNEQFF

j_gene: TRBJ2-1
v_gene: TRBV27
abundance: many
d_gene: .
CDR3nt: TGTGCCAGCAGTTTTCGAGGGAGAGTAAATGAGCAGTTCTTC
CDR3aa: CASSFRGRVNEQFF

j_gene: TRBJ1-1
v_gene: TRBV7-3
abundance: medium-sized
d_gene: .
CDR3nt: TGTGCCAGCAGCCGACAGCAGAACACTGAAGCTTTCTTT
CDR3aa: CASSRQQNTEAFF

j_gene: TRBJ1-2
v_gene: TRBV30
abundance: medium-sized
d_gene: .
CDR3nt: TGTGCCTGGAGTTGGGACCGTTCTAACTATGGCTACACCTTC
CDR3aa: CAWSWDRSNYGYTF

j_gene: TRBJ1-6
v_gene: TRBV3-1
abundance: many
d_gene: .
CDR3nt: TGTGCCAGCATGGGGGGTCCTGGGCTCCTCCACTTT
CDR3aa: CASMGGPGLLHF

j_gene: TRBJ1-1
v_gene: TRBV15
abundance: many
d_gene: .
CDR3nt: TGTGCCACCAGCAGAGAGTACTCGGGGCCCACTGAAGCTTTCTTT
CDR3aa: CATSREYSGPTEAFF

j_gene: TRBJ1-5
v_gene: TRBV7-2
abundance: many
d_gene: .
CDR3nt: TGTGCCAGCAGCTTAGCGTCGGACAGACCCAATCAGCCCCAGCATTTT
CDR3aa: CASSLASDRPNQPQHF

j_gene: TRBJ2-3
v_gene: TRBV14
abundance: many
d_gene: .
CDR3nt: TGTGCCAGCAGCCCCCCCTGGGACATTGATAGCACAGATACGCAGTATTTT
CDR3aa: CASSPPWDIDSTDTQYF